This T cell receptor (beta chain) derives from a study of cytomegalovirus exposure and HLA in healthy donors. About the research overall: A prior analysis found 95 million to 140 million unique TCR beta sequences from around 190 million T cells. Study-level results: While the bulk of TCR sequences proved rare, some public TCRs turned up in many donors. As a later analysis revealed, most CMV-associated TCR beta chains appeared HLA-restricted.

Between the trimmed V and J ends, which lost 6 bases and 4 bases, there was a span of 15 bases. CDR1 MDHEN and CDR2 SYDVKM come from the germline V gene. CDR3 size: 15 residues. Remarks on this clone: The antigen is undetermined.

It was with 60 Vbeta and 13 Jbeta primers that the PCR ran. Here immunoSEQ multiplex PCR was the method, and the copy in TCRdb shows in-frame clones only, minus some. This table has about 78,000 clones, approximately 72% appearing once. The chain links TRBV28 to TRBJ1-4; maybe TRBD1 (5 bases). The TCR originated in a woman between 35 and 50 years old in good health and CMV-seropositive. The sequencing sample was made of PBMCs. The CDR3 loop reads CASSALGVGNEKLFF. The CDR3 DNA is TGTGCCAGCAGCGCGCTAGGGGTGGGTAATGAAAAACTGTTTTTT.